The 20 T cell receptor beta chains in this list originate from one sample, sequenced in a study of identical twins. TCRdb re-called the 5' RACE reads with MiXCR, one entry per CDR3 protein. The table includes about 530,000 distinct CDR3 sequences, around 24% detected once. In addition, the sample was reused for a study of yellow fever vaccine responses in identical twins.

Material for sequencing was CD4+ T cells sorted from blood. The receptor set was obtained from a woman between 18 and 29 years old in good health.

This clonotype came up a few times. This sequence joins TRBV5-5 and TRBJ2-7; 8 bases are shared with TRBD1. From germline, CDR1 is SGHKS and CDR2 YYEKEE (reference sequence). The J segment lost 6 bases and the V segment lost 2 bases, leaving 4 bases of the junction unmatched. The CDR3 loop spans 13 amino acids. The CDR3 region has the DNA TGTGCCAGCAGCTTCACCGACAGGGGCGAGCAGTACTTC. This encodes CASSFTDRGEQYF.

The chain's CDR3 is CASSDPTGEQYV. In nucleotides, the CDR3 is TGTGCCAGCAGTGACCCCACTGGCGAGCAGTACGTC. The chain recombines TRBV6-2 or TRBV6-3 with TRBJ2-7; no clear D. V lost 5 bases and J 6 bases, leaving 11 bases between the germline ends. This CDR3 region has 12 residues. Germline V gene data show CDR1 as MNHEY and CDR2 as SVGEGT.

This chain uses TRBV6-1 with TRBJ1-4, with D possibly matching TRBD1 (6 bases). With 7 bases removed from V and 4 bases from J, the gap between germline ends came to 16 bases. The germline V gene has CDR1 MNHNS and CDR2 SASEGT. The CDR3 spans 15 residues. Here the CDR3 reads CASMRGGNSNEKLFF. The CDR3 DNA reads as TGTGCCAGCATGAGGGGGGGTAACAGTAATGAAAAACTGTTTTTT.

The chain uses TRBV25-1 and TRBJ2-3; tentatively, D is TRBD1 or TRBD2 (5 bases each). Germline CDR1 reads MGHDK; CDR2 reads SYGVNS. V dropped 9 bases and J dropped 2 bases, with 15 bases sitting between them. The CDR3 is made up of 14 amino acids. In DNA, the CDR3 is TGTGCCAGTACCGGGACGGTGGTCACAGATACGCAGTATTTT. Translating gives CASTGTVVTDTQYF.

The chain is built from TRBV20-1 and TRBJ2-1; 8 bases fit TRBD1. The germline CDR1 and CDR2 sequences are DFQATT and SNEGSKA (reference sequence). The CDR3 has 14 residues. V shed 6 bases and J 8 bases; nucleotides not matched to a gene: 12. In DNA, the CDR3 is TGCAGTGCCCGGACAGGGTACGATCTCGATGAGCAGTTCTTC. Its translation is CSARTGYDLDEQFF.

The chain joins TRBV15 to TRBJ1-5; D gene uncertain. Germline V CDR1 and CDR2: LNHNV, YYDKDF (reference sequence). This CDR3 region has 13 residues. V lost 3 bases to trimming and J lost 6 bases, with 9 bases between them. This CDR3 reads CATSRPGVQPQHF. The CDR3 DNA reads TGTGCCACCAGCAGGCCCGGGGTTCAGCCCCAGCATTTT.

This clonotype showed up just a few times. V is TRBV7-2 and J is TRBJ2-2; the match to TRBD2 covers 8 bases. The CDR3 extends over 16 amino acids. J was trimmed by 4 bases and V by 1 base; bases with no gene match: 5. Germline V gives CDR1 SGHTA, CDR2 FQGNSA. The CDR3 sequence is CASSLGTGGITGELFF. The CDR3 nucleotides read TGTGCCAGCAGCTTAGGGACGGGAGGGATCACCGGGGAGCTGTTTTTT. The full variable domain, its missing parts supplied by reference TRBV7-2 and TRBJ2-2, is GAGVSQSPSNKVTEKGKDVELRCDPISGHTALYWYRQSLGQGLEFLIYFQGNSAPDKSGLPSDRFSAERTGGSVSTLTIQRTQQEDSAVYLCASSLGTGGITGELFFGEGSRLTVL.

The chain links TRBV3-1 to TRBJ1-4; the D is unclear. The ends were cut back, 8 bases at V and 7 bases at J, with 14 bases in the middle. This CDR3 has 13 residues. Germline V CDR1 and CDR2: LGHDT, YNNKEL (reference sequence). CDR3 protein: CASRYVMSEKLFF. The CDR3 DNA follows: TGTGCCAGCCGTTATGTGATGAGTGAAAAACTGTTTTTT.

This clonotype was counted only a few times. The rearrangement joins TRBV7-2 to TRBJ2-5; a weak D match, TRBD1 (6 bases). Germline V gene lookup returns CDR1 SGHTA and CDR2 FQGNSA. CDR3 length: 14 residues. Trimming shortened V by 3 bases and J by 0 bases, and 8 bases separated the two germline ends. CDR3 loop: CASSFRDNQETQYF. The CDR3 nucleotides are TGTGCCAGCAGCTTCCGGGACAACCAAGAGACCCAGTACTTC.

This clonotype was counted between two and nine times. V usage is TRBV7-3 and J usage is TRBJ1-1; D is possibly TRBD1 (6 bases). V was pared by 3 bases and J by 1 base, with 12 bases between. From germline, CDR1 is SGHTA and CDR2 FQGTGA. This CDR3 comprises 15 residues. The DNA of the CDR3 is TGTGCCAGCAGCTTCGGGGGGCTTAAGAACACTGAAGCTTTCTTT. This codes for CASSFGGLKNTEAFF.

This clonotype was observed once. V gene TRBV11-2 combines with J gene TRBJ2-2; D possibly corresponds to TRBD2 (5 bases). Germline V gene data show CDR1 as SGHAT and CDR2 as FQNNGV. The CDR3 has 13 amino acids. Trimming cost V 3 bases and J 6 bases, with 8 bases left between them. CDR3: CASSFGVAGELFF. The DNA for the CDR3 is TGTGCCAGCAGCTTCGGGGTTGCCGGGGAGCTGTTTTTT.

The chain uses TRBV24-1 and TRBJ2-1, with D perhaps matching TRBD2 (6 bases). Germline V gene sequence: CDR1 KGHDR, CDR2 SFDVKD. The CDR3 is 15 residues long. Trimming cost V 4 bases and J 2 bases, with 11 bases left between them. CDR3 in amino acids: CATSDNSGPYNEQFF. The CDR3 DNA reads TGTGCCACCAGTGACAATAGCGGACCCTACAATGAGCAGTTCTTC.

This clonotype turned up a few times. The rearrangement joins TRBV7-2 to TRBJ1-5, with D possibly matching TRBD1 (6 bases). Germline V gene data show CDR1 as SGHTA and CDR2 as FQGNSA. Deletions cut 5 bases from V and 6 bases from J, with 17 bases between. The CDR3 covers 15 residues. The CDR3 sequence is CASSLTAGEGQPQHF. DNA of the CDR3: TGTGCCAGCAGCCTGACGGCAGGGGAGGGTCAGCCCCAGCATTTT.

The chain is built from TRBV15 and TRBJ1-4; 7 nucleotides line up with TRBD1. Per germline, CDR1 LNHNV and CDR2 YYDKDF (reference sequence). The CDR3 loop spans 16 amino acids. Unmatched junction bases numbered 5, after V lost 0 bases and J lost 4 bases. The CDR3 DNA is TGTGCCACCAGCAGAGATGGTAACAGGGGTAATGAAAAACTGTTTTTT. It is translated as CATSRDGNRGNEKLFF.

The sample holds a few counts of this clonotype. J is TRBJ1-1 and V is TRBV15; D is uncertain. Trimming took 5 bases from V and 8 from J, leaving 21 bases between them. The CDR3 covers 15 residues. Germline V gene sequence: CDR1 LNHNV, CDR2 YYDKDF (reference sequence). The CDR3 DNA follows: TGTGCCACCAGCGTTAGATCAGCGGGTGACGGAGAAGCTTTCTTT. This codes for CATSVRSAGDGEAFF.

V usage is TRBV6-2 or TRBV6-3 and J usage is TRBJ2-7; tentatively, D is TRBD1 (5 bases). CDR3 size: 14 residues. The V end was cut by 2 bases, the J end by 2 bases, with 10 bases between. Germline V gene lookup returns CDR1 MNHEY and CDR2 SVGEGT. The DNA for the CDR3 is TGTGCCAGCAGTTACAGGGTAGGGGCCTACGAGCAGTACTTC. This codes for CASSYRVGAYEQYF.

This clonotype was seen a few times. V gene TRBV4-1 combines with J gene TRBJ2-5; 9 nucleotides match TRBD2. With V trimmed by 0 bases and J by 1 base, 3 bases remained unmatched. The CDR3 is 16 amino acids. Germline lookup yields CDR1 MGHRA and CDR2 YSYEKL. The CDR3 region has the DNA TGCGCCAGCAGCCAAGACTCTAGCGGGGCCCAAGAGACCCAGTACTTC. This translates into CASSQDSSGAQETQYF.

The chain joins TRBV7-8 to TRBJ2-7; TRBD2 is a possible D gene (5 bases). Germline V gives CDR1 SGHVS, CDR2 FQNEAQ. The CDR3 loop spans 14 amino acids. V lost 2 bases to trimming and J lost 0 bases, with 8 bases between them. CDR3 nucleotide sequence: TGTGCCAGCAGCTTAATTACTAGCTCCTACGAGCAGTACTTC. Translating it yields CASSLITSSYEQYF.

The chain recombines TRBV20-1 with TRBJ2-6; D is undetermined. The germline CDR1 and CDR2 sequences are DFQATT and SNEGSKA (reference sequence). This CDR3 has 14 residues. Trimming took 5 bases from V and 0 from J, leaving 8 bases between them. For the CDR3, the DNA is TGCAGTGCTTTACCAGGCTCTGGGGCCAACGTCCTGACTTTC. Its protein product is CSALPGSGANVLTF.

V is TRBV2 and J is TRBJ2-2, with a possible D match to TRBD1 (6 bases). V was pared by 7 bases and J by 8 bases, with 11 bases between. Germline CDR1 SNHLY, CDR2 FYNNEI. The CDR3 has 12 amino acids. CDR3 bases: TGTGCCAGCACTACAGGGTCAGGGGAGCTGTTTTTT. This gives the protein CASTTGSGELFF.